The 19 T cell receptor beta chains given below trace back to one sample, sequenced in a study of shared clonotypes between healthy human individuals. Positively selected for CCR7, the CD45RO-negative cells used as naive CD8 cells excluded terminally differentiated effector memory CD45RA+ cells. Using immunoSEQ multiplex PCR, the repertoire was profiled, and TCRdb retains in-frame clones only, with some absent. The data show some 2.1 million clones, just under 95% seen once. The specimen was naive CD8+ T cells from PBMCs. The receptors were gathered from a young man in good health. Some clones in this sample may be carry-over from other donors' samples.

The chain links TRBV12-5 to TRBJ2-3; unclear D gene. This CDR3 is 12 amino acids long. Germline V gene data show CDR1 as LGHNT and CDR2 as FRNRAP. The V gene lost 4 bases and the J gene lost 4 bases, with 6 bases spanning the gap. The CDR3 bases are TGTGCTAGTGGTTGGTCACCAGATACGCAGTATTTT. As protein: CASGWSPDTQYF.

CDR3 sequence reads: CASSEGSGMSKKRQFF. The DNA of the CDR3 is TGTGCCAGCAGTGAGGGTAGCGGGATGAGCAAAAAGCGGCAGTTCTTC. The chain carries TRBV2 and TRBJ2-1; 8 nucleotides align to TRBD2. With V trimmed by 3 bases and J by 12 bases, 16 bases remained unmatched. The CDR3 has 16 amino acids. Germline CDR1 and CDR2: SNHLY and FYNNEI.

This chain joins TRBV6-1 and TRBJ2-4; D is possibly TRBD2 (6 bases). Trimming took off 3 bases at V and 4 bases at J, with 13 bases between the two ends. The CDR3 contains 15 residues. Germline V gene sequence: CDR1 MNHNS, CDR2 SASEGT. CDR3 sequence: CASSDPFRGKNIQYF. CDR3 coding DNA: TGTGCCAGCAGTGATCCTTTTCGGGGGAAAAACATTCAGTACTTC.

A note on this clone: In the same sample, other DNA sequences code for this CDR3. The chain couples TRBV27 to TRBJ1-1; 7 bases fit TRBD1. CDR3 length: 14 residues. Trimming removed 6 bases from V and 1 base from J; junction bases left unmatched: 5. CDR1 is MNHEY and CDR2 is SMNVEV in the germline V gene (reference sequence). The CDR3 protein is CASSLTGANTEAFF. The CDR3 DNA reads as TGTGCCAGCAGCCTCACAGGGGCGAACACTGAAGCTTTCTTT.

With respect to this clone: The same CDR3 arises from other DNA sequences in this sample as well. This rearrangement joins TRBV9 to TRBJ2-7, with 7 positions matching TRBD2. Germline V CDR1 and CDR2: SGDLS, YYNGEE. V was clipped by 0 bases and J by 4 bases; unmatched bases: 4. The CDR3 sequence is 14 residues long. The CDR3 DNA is TGTGCCAGCAGCGTAGGGGGAGGGCCTTACGAGCAGTACTTC. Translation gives CASSVGGGPYEQYF.

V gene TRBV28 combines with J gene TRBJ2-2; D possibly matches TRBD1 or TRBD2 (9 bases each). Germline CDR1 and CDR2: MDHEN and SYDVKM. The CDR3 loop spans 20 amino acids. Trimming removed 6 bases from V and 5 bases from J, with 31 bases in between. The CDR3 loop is CASRITGGVLREGWTGELFF. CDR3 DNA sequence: TGTGCCAGCAGGATCACAGGGGGCGTGCTGCGGGAGGGCTGGACCGGGGAGCTGTTTTTT.

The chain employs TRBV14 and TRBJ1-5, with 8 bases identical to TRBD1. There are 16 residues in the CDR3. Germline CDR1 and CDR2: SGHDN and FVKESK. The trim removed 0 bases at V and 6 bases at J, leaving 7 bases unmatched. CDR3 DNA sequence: TGTGCCAGCAGCCAAGATGACAGGGGCCCCTGTCAGCCCCAGCATTTT. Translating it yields CASSQDDRGPCQPQHF.

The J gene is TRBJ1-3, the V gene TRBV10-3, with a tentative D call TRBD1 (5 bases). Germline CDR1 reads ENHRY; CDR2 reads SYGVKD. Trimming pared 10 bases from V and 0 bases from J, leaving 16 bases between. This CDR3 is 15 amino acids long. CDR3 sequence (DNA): TGTGCCACCCGATCGCGGGGGGTCTCTGGAAACACCATATATTTT. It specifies CATRSRGVSGNTIYF.

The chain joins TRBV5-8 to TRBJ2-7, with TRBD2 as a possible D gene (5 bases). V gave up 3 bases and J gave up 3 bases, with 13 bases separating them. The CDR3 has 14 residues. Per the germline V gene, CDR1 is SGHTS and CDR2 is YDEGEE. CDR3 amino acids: CASSWEWRSYEQYF. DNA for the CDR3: TGTGCCAGCAGCTGGGAGTGGAGGAGCTACGAGCAGTACTTC. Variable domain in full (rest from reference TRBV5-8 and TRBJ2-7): EAGVTQSPTHLIKTRGQQATLRCSPISGHTSVYWYQQALGLGLQFLLWYDEGEERNRGNFPPRFSGRQFPNYSSELNVNALELEDSALYLCASSWEWRSYEQYFGPGTRLTVT.

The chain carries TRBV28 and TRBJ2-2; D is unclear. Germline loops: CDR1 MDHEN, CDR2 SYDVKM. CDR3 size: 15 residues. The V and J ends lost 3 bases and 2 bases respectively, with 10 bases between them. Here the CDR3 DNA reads TGTGCCAGCAGTTTTGGACCTACAAACACCGGGGAGCTGTTTTTT. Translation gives CASSFGPTNTGELFF.

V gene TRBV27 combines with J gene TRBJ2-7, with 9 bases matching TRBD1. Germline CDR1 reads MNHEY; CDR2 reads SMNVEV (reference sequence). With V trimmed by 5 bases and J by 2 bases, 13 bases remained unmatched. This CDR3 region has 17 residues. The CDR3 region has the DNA TGTGCCAGCAGTCCCGGGCTCGGGACAGGGAGGGCCTACGAGCAGTACTTC. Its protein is CASSPGLGTGRAYEQYF.

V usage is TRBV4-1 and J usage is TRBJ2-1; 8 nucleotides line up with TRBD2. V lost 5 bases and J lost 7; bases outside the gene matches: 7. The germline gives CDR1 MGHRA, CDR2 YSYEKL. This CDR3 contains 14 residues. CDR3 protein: CASSLAGTYNEQFF. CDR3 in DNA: TGCGCCAGCAGCTTAGCGGGAACATATAATGAGCAGTTCTTC.

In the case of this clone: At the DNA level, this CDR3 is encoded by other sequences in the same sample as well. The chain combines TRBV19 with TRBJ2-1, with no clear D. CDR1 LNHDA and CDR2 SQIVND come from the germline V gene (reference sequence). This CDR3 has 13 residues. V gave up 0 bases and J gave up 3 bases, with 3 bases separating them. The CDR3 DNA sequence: TGTGCCAGTAGTATAGACTACTACAATGAGCAGTTCTTC. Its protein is CASSIDYYNEQFF.

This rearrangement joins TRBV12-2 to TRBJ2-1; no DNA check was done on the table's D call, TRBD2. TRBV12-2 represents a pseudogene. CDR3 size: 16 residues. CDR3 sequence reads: CASRHHTSGSLNEQFF. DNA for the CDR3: TGTGCAAGTCGCCACCACACTAGCGGGAGTCTCAATGAGCAGTTCTTC.

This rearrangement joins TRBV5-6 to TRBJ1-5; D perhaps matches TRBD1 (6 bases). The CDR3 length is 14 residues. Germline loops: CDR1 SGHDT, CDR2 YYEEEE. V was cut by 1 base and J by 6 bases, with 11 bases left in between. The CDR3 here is CASSLTGLFQPQHF. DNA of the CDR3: TGTGCCAGCAGCTTGACAGGGCTGTTTCAGCCCCAGCATTTT. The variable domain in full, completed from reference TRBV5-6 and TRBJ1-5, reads DAGVTQSPTHLIKTRGQQVTLRCSPKSGHDTVSWYQQALGQGPQFIFQYYEEEERQRGNFPDRFSGHQFPNYSSELNVNALLLGDSALYLCASSLTGLFQPQHFGDGTRLSIL.

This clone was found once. The CDR3 DNA reads TGTGCCAGCAGCTCACCCCGGGGGGGCTCCTTCTATAGCAATCAGCCCCAGCATTTT. Protein sequence: CASSSPRGGSFYSNQPQHF. V gene TRBV28 combines with J gene TRBJ1-5, with D perhaps TRBD1 (6 bases). The CDR3 is 19 amino acids. In germline, CDR1 is MDHEN, CDR2 SYDVKM. V dropped 6 bases and J dropped 0 bases, with 24 bases sitting between them.

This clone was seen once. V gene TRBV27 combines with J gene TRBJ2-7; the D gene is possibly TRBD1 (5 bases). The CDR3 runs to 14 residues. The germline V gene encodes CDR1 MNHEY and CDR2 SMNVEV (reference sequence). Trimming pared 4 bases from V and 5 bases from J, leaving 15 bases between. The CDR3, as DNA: TGTGCCAGCAGTTCCCTCAACAGGATAAACGAGCAGTACTTC. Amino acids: CASSSLNRINEQYF.

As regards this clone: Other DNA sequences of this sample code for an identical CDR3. The CDR3 DNA sequence: TGTGCCAGCAGTCTTAGCGGGGAAGCATACAATGAGCAGTTCTTC. This sequence encodes CASSLSGEAYNEQFF. The rearrangement links TRBV27 to TRBJ2-1; 8 nucleotides agree with TRBD2. Germline V gene data show CDR1 as MNHEY and CDR2 as SMNVEV (reference sequence). The CDR3 contains 15 residues. The ends lost 5 bases at V and 4 bases at J; junction bases unmatched: 7.

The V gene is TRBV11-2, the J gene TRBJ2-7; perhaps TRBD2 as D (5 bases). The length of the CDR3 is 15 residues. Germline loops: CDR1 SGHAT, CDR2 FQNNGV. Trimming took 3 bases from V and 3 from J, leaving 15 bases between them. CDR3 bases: TGTGCCAGCAGCTTCAAGCGGCAGCTGCACTACGAGCAGTACTTC. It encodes CASSFKRQLHYEQYF. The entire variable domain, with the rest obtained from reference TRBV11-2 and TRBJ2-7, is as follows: EAGVAQSPRYKIIEKRQSVAFWCNPISGHATLYWYQQILGQGPKLLIQFQNNGVVDDSQLPKDRFSAERLKGVDSTLKIQPAKLEDSAVYLCASSFKRQLHYEQYFGPGTRLTVT.